What follows are 30 T cell receptor beta chains derived from one specimen sequenced in a study of T cells after yellow fever vaccination. TCRdb processed the 5' RACE reads anew with MiXCR; each CDR3 protein has one entry. The data show about 310,000 distinct CDR3 sequences, about 3.5% seen once. The input for sequencing was PBMCs, taken on the day of the yellow fever booster vaccination. The receptors here all came from a man aged 18 to 29 who received the YFV17D yellow fever vaccine.

This chain joins TRBV19 and TRBJ1-1; 11 bases fit TRBD1. The CDR3 is 16 amino acids. Per germline, CDR1 LNHDA and CDR2 SQIVND (reference sequence). Germline trimming cut 10 bases from V and 3 bases from J; bases unmatched to any gene: 13. CDR3 coding DNA: TGTGCCACCGCACCTACTTGGACAGGGGGCTACACTGAAGCTTTCTTT. Translating it yields CATAPTWTGGYTEAFF.

This clonotype came up a few times. The chain uses TRBV20-1 and TRBJ2-7; possibly TRBD1 or TRBD2 for D (6 bases each). Germline CDR1 DFQATT, CDR2 SNEGSKA (reference sequence). This CDR3 has 14 amino acids. V was clipped by 3 bases and J by 5 bases, with 17 bases between them. CDR3 region: CSAREGGRRNEQYF. CDR3 bases: TGCAGTGCTAGGGAGGGGGGACGCCGGAACGAGCAGTACTTC.

The chain is built from TRBV7-2 and TRBJ1-6; D call uncertain. V was trimmed by 8 bases and J by 7 bases, leaving 12 bases between them. The CDR3 is 13 amino acids. Germline CDR1 is SGHTA and CDR2 is FQGNSA. The CDR3 region is CASSEAHNSPLHF. The CDR3 coding sequence is TGTGCCAGCTCGGAGGCTCACAATTCACCCCTCCACTTT. Full variable domain (remainder filled in from reference TRBV7-2 and TRBJ1-6): GAGVSQSPSNKVTEKGKDVELRCDPISGHTALYWYRQSLGQGLEFLIYFQGNSAPDKSGLPSDRFSAERTGGSVSTLTIQRTQQEDSAVYLCASSEAHNSPLHFGNGTRLTVT.

The chain has TRBV3-1 and TRBJ2-7; 12 bases match TRBD2. This CDR3 spans 17 amino acids. In germline, CDR1 is LGHDT, CDR2 YNNKEL (reference sequence). V dropped 3 bases and J dropped 0; count of bases not matched to a gene: 6. The CDR3 reads CASSQQLAGGLSYEQYF. The DNA of the CDR3 is TGTGCCAGCAGCCAGCAACTAGCGGGGGGCCTCTCCTACGAGCAGTACTTC.

In this sample, this clonotype turned up a few times. The chain carries TRBV9 and TRBJ2-7, with 8 bases aligning to TRBD2. The CDR3 length is 16 residues. Germline CDR1 is SGDLS and CDR2 is YYNGEE. V was pared by 3 bases and J by 1 base, with 9 bases of the junction left unmatched. CDR3 coding DNA: TGTGCCAGCAGCGGGGGAGCGGGAGTTGGGTCCTACGAGCAGTACTTC. Amino acids: CASSGGAGVGSYEQYF.

This clonotype was counted ten times or more. The rearrangement links TRBV12-3 or TRBV12-4 to TRBJ2-2; 9 bases map to TRBD1. The CDR3 is 16 residues long. Unmatched junction bases numbered 5, after V lost 5 bases and J lost 1 base. The DNA for the CDR3 is TGTGCCAGCAGTCGGGACAGGGCAAAGAACACCGGGGAGCTGTTTTTT. This encodes CASSRDRAKNTGELFF.

This clonotype was seen many times. The V call is TRBV4-3, the J call TRBJ2-1; D may be TRBD1 (6 bases). Germline CDR1 LGHNA, CDR2 YSLEER. The CDR3 is 16 residues long. V was clipped by 3 bases and J by 7 bases, with 19 bases between them. CDR3: CASSHEQGPAPNEQFF. The CDR3, as DNA: TGCGCCAGCAGCCATGAACAGGGCCCTGCCCCAAATGAGCAGTTCTTC.

This clonotype occurred many times. The V gene is TRBV3-1, the J gene TRBJ2-2; D unclear. Germline V lookup: CDR1 LGHDT, CDR2 YNNKEL (reference sequence). The CDR3 runs 13 residues. Trimming removed 0 bases at V and 6 bases at J, with 5 bases between. The CDR3 DNA is TGTGCCAGCAGCCAAGACGGTGCCGGGGAGCTGTTTTTT. It yields the protein CASSQDGAGELFF.

This clonotype was detected ten times or more. This sequence joins TRBV4-3 and TRBJ2-2, with unresolved D. V was clipped by 4 bases and J by 0 bases, with 12 bases between them. The CDR3 has 16 amino acids. The V gene's germline CDR1 is LGHNA and CDR2 YSLEER. The CDR3 DNA follows: TGCGCCAGCAGCCTCCGGACGCACCCGAACACCGGGGAGCTGTTTTTT. It translates to CASSLRTHPNTGELFF.

In this sample, this clonotype turned up many times. One junction end does not reproduce the germline sequence, and a read error may be involved. The genes are TRBV5-1 and TRBJ2-1, with a possible D match to TRBD2 (6 bases). This CDR3 comprises 13 residues. Germline V gene data show CDR1 as SGHRS and CDR2 as YFSETQ. The chain's CDR3 is CATSRRGSNEQFF. The CDR3 DNA follows: TGCGCCACCAGCCGACGGGGGTCTAATGAGCAGTTCTTC. The full variable domain, with the rest looked up from reference TRBV5-1 and TRBJ2-1, is KAGVTQTPRYLIKTRGQQVTLSCSPISGHRSVSWYQQTPGQGLQFLFEYFSETQRNKGNFPGRFSGRQFSNSRSEMNVSTLELGDSALYLCATSRRGSNEQFFGPGTRLTVL.

This clonotype has at least ten counts. This chain connects TRBV6-6 to TRBJ2-3; either TRBD1 or TRBD2 may supply D (5 bases each). This CDR3 is 15 amino acids long. The V gene lost 2 bases and the J gene lost 3 bases, with 12 bases spanning the gap. Germline V gives CDR1 MNHNY, CDR2 SVGAGI (reference sequence). CDR3 nucleotide sequence: TGTGCCAGCAGTTACGAGGGGCTGGGGACAGATACGCAGTATTTT. Protein: CASSYEGLGTDTQYF.

V and J are TRBV13 and TRBJ2-2; D remains unclear. Germline V CDR1 and CDR2: PRHDT, FYEKMQ (reference sequence). CDR3 length: 16 amino acids. V was trimmed by 5 bases and J by 0 bases, leaving 13 bases between them. The CDR3 sequence is CASSPLSAANTGELFF. CDR3 sequence (DNA): TGTGCCAGCAGCCCGCTTTCGGCGGCGAACACCGGGGAGCTGTTTTTT.

The table lists this clonotype with a few counts. V is TRBV10-3 and J is TRBJ1-2, with D perhaps TRBD1 (5 bases). Trimming stripped 3 bases from V and 8 bases from J, with 10 bases between. Per germline, CDR1 ENHRY and CDR2 SYGVKD. The CDR3 extends over 12 amino acids. The CDR3 nucleotides read TGTGCCATCAGTGAATCTGGGGCCGGCTACACCTTC. Translated: CAISESGAGYTF.

The rearrangement joins TRBV12-3 or TRBV12-4 to TRBJ1-5; a weak D match, TRBD1 (5 bases). There are 13 residues in the CDR3. V dropped 5 bases and J dropped 6 bases, with 11 bases sitting between them. The CDR3 bases are TGTGCCAGCAGTCGACAGAATCCTCAGCCCCAGCATTTT. It yields the protein CASSRQNPQPQHF.

Many counts were recorded for this clonotype. The chain couples TRBV4-1 to TRBJ2-1; TRBD2 matches 10 bases. The CDR3 is 17 residues long. V lost 1 base to trimming and J lost 7 bases; unmatched junction nucleotides: 10. Per germline, CDR1 MGHRA and CDR2 YSYEKL. The DNA for the CDR3 is TGCGCCAGCAGCCAAGTATCTAGCGGGGGCCAAGGGAATGAGCAGTTCTTC. The encoded protein is CASSQVSSGGQGNEQFF.

The rearrangement links TRBV6-5 to TRBJ1-2; 9 nucleotides line up with TRBD1. The CDR3 totals 14 residues. With V trimmed by 0 bases and J by 6 bases, 2 bases remained unmatched. Germline CDR1 reads MNHEY; CDR2 reads SVGAGI. The CDR3 DNA follows: TGTGCCAGCAGTTACTCCGGGACAGGGAATGGCTACACCTTC. It specifies CASSYSGTGNGYTF.

This clonotype has only a few counts. The chain uses TRBV6-4 and TRBJ2-1, with 10 positions matching TRBD2. V lost 3 bases and J lost 8; bases outside the gene matches: 7. Germline loops: CDR1 MRHNA, CDR2 SNTAGT. CDR3 length: 15 amino acids. CDR3 DNA: TGTGCCAGCAGTGATCGACTAGCGGGTCTGGATGAGCAGTTCTTC. This encodes CASSDRLAGLDEQFF.

This clonotype showed up many times. The chain combines TRBV7-3 with TRBJ1-1, with D uncertain. V was pared by 2 bases and J by 6 bases, with 7 bases between. The CDR3 runs to 12 residues. Per the germline V gene, CDR1 is SGHTA and CDR2 is FQGTGA. The CDR3 DNA sequence: TGTGCCAGCAGCTTAGGAGGGCCTGAAGCTTTCTTT. Encoded protein: CASSLGGPEAFF.

This clonotype occurred a few times. This sequence joins TRBV7-2 and TRBJ1-6; D remains unclear. CDR1 is SGHTA, CDR2 FQGNSA, per germline. This CDR3 spans 13 amino acids. Trimming removed 3 bases at V and 6 bases at J, with 6 bases between. The CDR3 sequence: CASSFWGNSPLHF. DNA for the CDR3: TGTGCCAGCAGCTTTTGGGGTAATTCACCCCTCCACTTT. Full variable domain (remainder filled in from reference TRBV7-2 and TRBJ1-6): GAGVSQSPSNKVTEKGKDVELRCDPISGHTALYWYRQSLGQGLEFLIYFQGNSAPDKSGLPSDRFSAERTGGSVSTLTIQRTQQEDSAVYLCASSFWGNSPLHFGNGTRLTVT.

This clonotype was detected ten times or more. This rearrangement joins TRBV7-9 to TRBJ2-2; no definite D call. The ends were cut back, 5 bases at V and 1 base at J, with 8 bases in the middle. The CDR3 sequence is 14 residues long. Germline V gene sequence: CDR1 SEHNR, CDR2 FQNEAQ (reference sequence). Here the CDR3 reads CASSPPKNTGELFF. CDR3 DNA sequence: TGTGCCAGCAGCCCCCCCAAGAACACCGGGGAGCTGTTTTTT.

V and J are TRBV7-9 and TRBJ1-1; D is undetermined. The germline CDR1 and CDR2 sequences are SEHNR and FQNEAQ (reference sequence). V lost 0 bases to trimming and J lost 4 bases, with 9 bases between them. CDR3 length: 14 amino acids. The CDR3 reads CASSLATGSTEAFF. The CDR3, as DNA: TGTGCCAGCAGCTTAGCAACGGGGAGCACTGAAGCTTTCTTT.

This clonotype showed up many times. The rearrangement joins TRBV2 to TRBJ1-1; D remains unclear. In germline, CDR1 is SNHLY, CDR2 FYNNEI. V dropped 3 bases and J dropped 9 bases, with 5 bases sitting between them. The CDR3 covers 10 residues. The CDR3 DNA follows: TGTGCCAGCAGTGATATGAAAGCTTTCTTT. This translates into CASSDMKAFF.

This clonotype turned up a few times. V usage is TRBV7-6 and J usage is TRBJ2-2, with 12 bases matching TRBD1. Losses at the gene ends were 6 bases for V and 0 bases for J; bases not matched to a gene: 2. CDR1 is SGHVS and CDR2 is FNYEAQ in the germline V gene. This CDR3 is 16 amino acids long. The DNA for the CDR3 is TGTGCCAGCAGGGGACAGGGGGCGTCGAACACCGGGGAGCTGTTTTTT. Translated, it gives CASRGQGASNTGELFF.

The chain combines TRBV27 with TRBJ2-7; tentatively, D is TRBD1 or TRBD2 (5 bases each). Germline assignment: CDR1 MNHEY and CDR2 SMNVEV (reference sequence). This CDR3 region has 20 residues. Trimming pared 5 bases from V and 1 base from J, leaving 30 bases between. The CDR3: CASSRTVSPGTGMTSYEQYV. CDR3 coding DNA: TGTGCCAGCAGTCGCACAGTATCACCCGGGACGGGGATGACTTCCTACGAGCAGTACGTC.

This clonotype appeared many times. The chain couples TRBV13 to TRBJ1-2; 8 bases agree with TRBD1. This CDR3 spans 15 amino acids. Germline V gene lookup returns CDR1 PRHDT and CDR2 FYEKMQ (reference sequence). V shed 4 bases, J shed 8 bases, and the junction held 12 bases outside the gene matches. The CDR3 loop is CASSSSGGRLRGYTF. DNA of the CDR3: TGTGCCAGCAGCTCCTCAGGGGGCCGCCTCCGGGGCTACACCTTC.

The chain combines TRBV5-5 with TRBJ2-6; possible D gene TRBD1, 6 bases. The CDR3 extends over 14 amino acids. Germline loops: CDR1 SGHKS, CDR2 YYEKEE (reference sequence). The V end was cut by 6 bases, the J end by 2 bases, with 9 bases between. The CDR3 region has the DNA TGTGCCAGCATCAGGGGAGCTGGGGCCAACGTCCTGACTTTC. The encoded protein is CASIRGAGANVLTF. Full variable domain (remainder filled in from reference TRBV5-5 and TRBJ2-6): DAGVTQSPTHLIKTRGQQVTLRCSPISGHKSVSWYQQVLGQGPQFIFQYYEKEERGRGNFPDRFSARQFPNYSSELNVNALLLGDSALYLCASIRGAGANVLTFGAGSRLTVL.

In this sample, this clonotype turned up many times. The DNA for the CDR3 is TGCGCCAGCAGCCAAGAGGGGGGCTACCGACTGGAGACCCAGTACTTC. Its translation: CASSQEGGYRLETQYF. This chain connects TRBV4-1 to TRBJ2-5, with D perhaps being TRBD1 or TRBD2 (6 bases each). Germline V gene data show CDR1 as MGHRA and CDR2 as YSYEKL. V shed 0 bases and J shed 5 bases, with 16 bases lying between them. The CDR3 spans 16 residues.

The table lists this clonotype with many counts. The chain recombines TRBV6-2 or TRBV6-3 with TRBJ1-1; a weak D match, TRBD1 (5 bases). The V gene lost 7 bases and the J gene lost 10 bases, with 16 bases spanning the gap. There are 12 residues in the CDR3. Germline V gives CDR1 MNHEY, CDR2 SVGEGT. The CDR3 nucleotides read TGTGCCAGCAACTATGGGGGAGTCGTAGCTTTCTTT. It translates to CASNYGGVVAFF.

This clonotype was seen ten or more times. V gene TRBV4-1 combines with J gene TRBJ2-5; 8 bases are shared with TRBD2. CDR3 length equals 16 residues. Germline assignment: CDR1 MGHRA and CDR2 YSYEKL. V shed 1 base, J shed 4 bases, and the junction held 8 bases outside the gene matches. The CDR3 nucleotides are TGCGCCAGCAGCCAAGTGCCCCCGGGGGGGCGAGAGACCCAGTACTTC. Residues: CASSQVPPGGRETQYF.

This clonotype was seen many times. The chain employs TRBV7-3 and TRBJ2-7, with D maybe TRBD1 (6 bases). Per the germline V gene, CDR1 is SGHTA and CDR2 is FQGTGA. The CDR3 has 15 residues. Deletions cut 4 bases from V and 0 bases from J, with 13 bases between. For the CDR3, the DNA is TGTGCCAGCAGCTCTCCCGAGGGGGTCTCCTACGAGCAGTACGTC. The encoded protein is CASSSPEGVSYEQYV.